A selection of T cell receptor beta chains follows, all from one sample in a study of blood T cell repertoires in COVID-19. TCRdb keeps only in-frame clones here, not all; method: immunoSEQ multiplex PCR. The sample has roughly 200,000 clones, around nine tenths seen once. The sequencing input was PBMCs or T cells enriched from blood (not recorded which). These receptors originate from a man aged 25 to 40 in a cohort exposed to, infected with or recovered from COVID-19 (not recorded which). Each CDR3 is given with its conserved first and last residue. The D gene is left open where the match is weak. Not all rows give a size; the values are once, few, many and, for expanded clones, a class.

d_call j_call v_call clone_size cdr3_aa cdr3_nt
NA TRBJ1-2 TRBV6-5 once CASSWDNNYGYTF TGTGCCAGCAGTTGGGACAATAACTATGGCTACACCTTC
NA TRBJ1-1 TRBV19 NA CASSIRASGNEAFF TGTGCCAGTAGTATAAGGGCGTCGGGGAATGAAGCTTTCTTT
NA TRBJ2-3 TRBV6-5 NA CASRRDPSTDTQYF TGTGCCTCAAGGCGGGACCCTAGCACAGATACGCAGTATTTT
NA TRBJ1-3 TRBV6-5 few CASRRGFNGNTIYF TGTGCCAGCAGAAGAGGGTTCAATGGAAACACCATATATTTT
TRBD2 TRBJ2-7 TRBV7-2 once CASSLAGLAGDEQYF TGTGCCAGCAGCTTAGCCGGGCTAGCGGGAGACGAGCAGTACTTC
NA TRBJ2-7 TRBV7-9 once CASSSDRLYEQYF TGTGCCAGCAGCTCCGACAGGCTTTACGAGCAGTACTTC
TRBD1 TRBJ1-2 TRBV10-3 NA CAIRQGSYGYTF TGTGCCATCAGACAGGGGTCCTATGGCTACACCTTC
NA TRBJ2-7 TRBV27 NA CASRPRQSTLRYEQYF TGTGCCAGCAGACCCAGACAGTCTACCCTCCGCTACGAGCAGTACTTC
NA TRBJ2-1 TRBV24-1 NA CATSGTSSYNEQFF TGTGCCACCAGTGGAACAAGCTCCTACAATGAGCAGTTCTTC
NA TRBJ2-1 TRBV7-9 NA CASSLGANEQFF TGTGCCAGCAGCTTAGGAGCGAATGAGCAGTTCTTC
TRBD1 TRBJ2-6 TRBV5-4 NA CASSSPPGGRGANVLTF TGTGCCAGCAGCTCCCCCCCAGGGGGTCGTGGGGCCAACGTCCTGACTTTC
TRBD1 TRBJ2-5 TRBV18 NA CASSPGQLSETQYF TGTGCCAGCTCACCGGGACAGTTGTCGGAGACCCAGTACTTC
TRBD2 TRBJ2-2 TRBV9 NA CASSVAGRAVNTGELFF TGTGCCAGCAGCGTAGCCGGGAGGGCCGTAAACACCGGGGAGCTGTTTTTT
NA TRBJ1-4 TRBV11-2 NA CASSLDPPGVEEKLFF TGTGCCAGCAGCTTAGATCCCCCGGGAGTGGAGGAAAAACTGTTTTTT
NA TRBJ2-7 TRBV12-3/TRBV12-4 NA CASSFELPYEQYF TGTGCCAGCAGTTTCGAGCTACCCTACGAGCAGTACTTC
NA TRBJ2-7 TRBV28 NA CASSLPVNPYEQYF TGTGCCAGCAGCTTACCGGTCAACCCCTACGAGCAGTACTTC
NA TRBJ1-4 TRBV29-1 once CSVMSGKLFF TGCAGCGTGATGAGCGGGAAACTGTTTTTT
NA TRBJ2-3 TRBV2 NA CASSAGRAMTDTQYF TGTGCCAGCAGTGCGGGCAGGGCTATGACAGATACGCAGTATTTT
NA TRBJ2-5 TRBV24-1 NA CATSDPAQGGETQYF TGTGCCACCAGTGACCCCGCGCAGGGAGGAGAGACCCAGTACTTC
TRBD1 TRBJ1-5 TRBV27 many CASSPRQGLSNQPQHF TGTGCCAGCAGTCCGAGACAGGGTCTGAGCAATCAGCCCCAGCATTTT
NA TRBJ1-2 TRBV28 NA CASSYPRGIAGYTF TGTGCCAGCAGTTACCCCCGGGGGATCGCTGGCTACACCTTC
TRBD1 TRBJ2-7 TRBV9 once CASSVEGTANYEQYF TGTGCCAGCAGCGTAGAAGGGACAGCCAACTACGAGCAGTACTTC
TRBD1 TRBJ1-6 TRBV28 once CASSIPRQGFDSPLHF TGTGCCAGCAGTATCCCACGACAGGGGTTTGATTCACCCCTCCACTTT
TRBD2 TRBJ2-7 TRBV7-9 NA CASSPTSGRTHEQYF TGTGCCAGCAGCCCGACTAGCGGGAGAACCCACGAGCAGTACTTC
NA TRBJ2-3 TRBV5-1 NA CASSLVGAADTQYF TGCGCCAGCAGCTTGGTGGGTGCGGCAGATACGCAGTATTTT
NA TRBJ2-7 TRBV5-6 NA CASSRQGREEQYF TGTGCCAGCAGCAGGCAGGGAAGAGAAGAGCAGTACTTC
TRBD1 TRBJ1-6 TRBV9 few CASSVVPGGAGNSPLHF TGTGCCAGCAGCGTAGTTCCAGGGGGTGCCGGTAATTCACCCCTCCACTTT
TRBD1 TRBJ2-7 TRBV27 NA CASSSTGGKVYEQYF TGTGCCAGCAGCTCGACAGGGGGGAAGGTCTACGAGCAGTACTTC
NA TRBJ2-6 TRBV2 NA CASSEALLRIAAGGANVLTF TGTGCCAGCAGTGAAGCGCTTCTTCGCATCGCCGCGGGGGGGGCCAACGTCCTGACTTTC
NA TRBJ1-5 TRBV28 NA CASSLRFSNQPQHF TGTGCCAGCAGTTTACGGTTTAGCAATCAGCCCCAGCATTTT
TRBD2 TRBJ2-1 TRBV6-2/TRBV6-3 NA CASSSPGLATNHGSYNEQFF TGTGCCAGCAGTTCCCCGGGACTAGCGACAAACCACGGCTCCTACAATGAGCAGTTCTTC
NA TRBJ1-4 TRBV28 NA CASSPPRVANEKLFF TGTGCCAGCAGTCCCCCCAGGGTAGCTAATGAAAAACTGTTTTTT